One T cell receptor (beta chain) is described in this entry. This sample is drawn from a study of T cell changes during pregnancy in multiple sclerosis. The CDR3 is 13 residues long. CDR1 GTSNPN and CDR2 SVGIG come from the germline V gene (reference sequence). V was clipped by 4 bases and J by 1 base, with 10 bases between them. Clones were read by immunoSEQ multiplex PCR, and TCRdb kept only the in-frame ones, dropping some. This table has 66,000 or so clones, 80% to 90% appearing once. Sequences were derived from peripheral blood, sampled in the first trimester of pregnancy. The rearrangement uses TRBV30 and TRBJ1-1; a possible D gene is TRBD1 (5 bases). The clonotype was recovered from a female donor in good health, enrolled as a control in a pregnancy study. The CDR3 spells CAWTYTGNTEAFF. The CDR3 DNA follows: TGTGCCTGGACTTATACAGGGAACACTGAAGCTTTCTTT.